These T cell receptor beta chains were read from a single sample in a study of shared clonotypes between healthy human individuals. Libraries were prepared by immunoSEQ multiplex PCR; TCRdb keeps only in-frame clonotypes and omits some of them. The sample consists of 1,500,000 or so clones, around 95% of them appearing once. Source material: naive CD4+ T cells sorted from blood. The receptor set was obtained from a man in his thirties or forties in good health. Each CDR3 is given with its conserved first and last residue. The order of the fields is D gene, J gene, clone size, V gene, CDR3 DNA, CDR3 protein. The D gene is left open where the match is weak. Clone size is given for some rows only: seen once, a few or many times, or a class if the clone is expanded.

D: TRBD2
J: TRBJ2-1
size: .
V: TRBV5-4
DNA: TGTGCCAGCAGCCCCGCCGGGACTAGCGGGACCAGTAGCTCCTACAATGAGCAGTTCTTC
CDR3: CASSPAGTSGTSSSYNEQFF

D: .
J: TRBJ1-2
size: .
V: TRBV19
DNA: TGTGCCAGTAGTGGACAAATCAACTATGGCTACACCTTC
CDR3: CASSGQINYGYTF

D: TRBD2
J: TRBJ2-1
size: .
V: TRBV7-9
DNA: TGTGCCAGCAGCTCTAGCGGGACGGATGAGCAGTTCTTC
CDR3: CASSSSGTDEQFF

D: TRBD1
J: TRBJ2-3
size: .
V: TRBV6-5
DNA: TGTGCCAGCGGGTGGACAGGGGGCCCAGATACGCAGTATTTT
CDR3: CASGWTGGPDTQYF

D: .
J: TRBJ1-3
size: once
V: TRBV7-8
DNA: TGTGCCAGCAGCCTCCTGGGACGGTCAAGCTCTGGAAACACCATATATTTT
CDR3: CASSLLGRSSSGNTIYF

D: TRBD2
J: TRBJ2-3
size: .
V: TRBV29-1
DNA: TGCAGCGTTGATCGGGAGGTGTATTCGGATACGCAGTATTTT
CDR3: CSVDREVYSDTQYF

D: .
J: TRBJ2-5
size: .
V: TRBV9
DNA: TGTGCCAGCAGCGTAGCGGGGACACTCCAAGAGACCCAGTACTTC
CDR3: CASSVAGTLQETQYF

D: TRBD1
J: TRBJ1-5
size: .
V: TRBV28
DNA: TGTGCCAGCACCCGGACAGGTAGTGGGACATCGCCCCAGCATTTT
CDR3: CASTRTGSGTSPQHF

D: .
J: TRBJ2-1
size: .
V: TRBV6-5
DNA: TGTGCCAGCAGTTACTTTAGACAGGCCTCCTACAATGAGCAGTTCTTC
CDR3: CASSYFRQASYNEQFF

D: .
J: TRBJ2-7
size: .
V: TRBV6-5
DNA: TGTGCCAGCAGCCAGGGAACGTTGTACGAGCAGTACTTC
CDR3: CASSQGTLYEQYF

D: .
J: TRBJ1-4
size: .
V: TRBV28
DNA: TGTGCCAGCAGTGCCCCCGGGACATTTGAAAAACTGTTTTTT
CDR3: CASSAPGTFEKLFF

D: .
J: TRBJ1-5
size: .
V: TRBV19
DNA: TGTGCCAGTAGTATAGAGGAGGCGGCTAATCAGCCCCAGCATTTT
CDR3: CASSIEEAANQPQHF

D: .
J: TRBJ1-3
size: .
V: TRBV28
DNA: TGTGCCAGCCTAAGACCGGGGCCACTAAACACCATATATTTT
CDR3: CASLRPGPLNTIYF

D: .
J: TRBJ2-6
size: .
V: TRBV28
DNA: TGTGCCTGCCAAAAGGACTTCGAGGGCGTCCTGACTTTC
CDR3: CACQKDFEGVLTF

D: .
J: TRBJ2-5
size: .
V: TRBV12-5
DNA: TGTGCTAGTGGTGACGGACGGAACCAAGAGACCCAGTACTTC
CDR3: CASGDGRNQETQYF

D: .
J: TRBJ2-6
size: .
V: TRBV28
DNA: TGTGCCAGCAGTCGCAGGGTTTCTGGGGCCAACGTCCTGACTTTC
CDR3: CASSRRVSGANVLTF

D: .
J: TRBJ1-1
size: .
V: TRBV5-1
DNA: TGCGCCAGCAGCCCAGACGGGGGAGTGAGCATTGGGGTAGGCACTGAAGCTTTCTTT
CDR3: CASSPDGGVSIGVGTEAFF

D: TRBD2
J: TRBJ2-3
size: .
V: TRBV4-3
DNA: TGCGCCAGCAGCCAAGATAAGGGACTAGCATCCGATACGCAGTATTTT
CDR3: CASSQDKGLASDTQYF

D: .
J: TRBJ2-7
size: .
V: TRBV7-3
DNA: TGTGCCAGCTTCGCCCAGCCGTCCTCCTACGAGCAGTACTTC
CDR3: CASFAQPSSYEQYF

D: .
J: TRBJ2-7
size: .
V: TRBV18
DNA: TGTGCCAGCTCACCACCGGATAATGCTCTTGACGAGCAGTACTTC
CDR3: CASSPPDNALDEQYF

D: TRBD1
J: TRBJ2-7
size: .
V: TRBV28
DNA: TGTGCCAGCAGTTTAGGGGACAGACGCTCCTACGAGCAGTACTTC
CDR3: CASSLGDRRSYEQYF

D: .
J: TRBJ2-7
size: once
V: TRBV27
DNA: TGTGCCAGTCCCCGGGGGAGCACCTACGAGCAGTACTTC
CDR3: CASPRGSTYEQYF

D: TRBD1
J: TRBJ2-7
size: .
V: TRBV10-2
DNA: TGCGCCAGTAGCATAACAGGGGGGTCTGACTACGAGCAGTACTTC
CDR3: CASSITGGSDYEQYF

D: .
J: TRBJ2-5
size: .
V: TRBV9
DNA: TGTGCCAGCAGCGTAGGTCTAGAGGGAGGATTACAAGAGACCCAGTACTTC
CDR3: CASSVGLEGGLQETQYF

D: .
J: TRBJ2-4
size: .
V: TRBV29-1
DNA: TGCAGCGTCGGGGCGGCAGCCAATGGTGGAAACATTCAGTACTTC
CDR3: CSVGAAANGGNIQYF

D: .
J: TRBJ2-7
size: .
V: TRBV7-8
DNA: TGTGCCAGCAGCTTATTATTCAGGGCGTCCTACGAGCAGTACTTC
CDR3: CASSLLFRASYEQYF

D: TRBD1
J: TRBJ2-3
size: .
V: TRBV13
DNA: TGTGCCAGCCTAAGACAGGGTGAGGGCACAGATACGCAGTATTTT
CDR3: CASLRQGEGTDTQYF

D: .
J: TRBJ1-1
size: .
V: TRBV29-1
DNA: TGCAGCGGCCAGAGGGGGAACACTGAAGCTTTCTTT
CDR3: CSGQRGNTEAFF

D: .
J: TRBJ1-3
size: .
V: TRBV5-1
DNA: TGCGCCAGCAGCTTATTACCACCTGGCTCTGGAAACACCATATATTTT
CDR3: CASSLLPPGSGNTIYF

D: .
J: TRBJ1-2
size: .
V: TRBV28
DNA: TGTGCCAGCAGTTTATTAGCAGGGTCCTATGGCTACACCTTC
CDR3: CASSLLAGSYGYTF

D: .
J: TRBJ1-3
size: .
V: TRBV5-5
DNA: TGTGCCAGCAGCTTGAGCGGAAAACCCTCTGGAAACACCATATATTTT
CDR3: CASSLSGKPSGNTIYF

D: .
J: TRBJ2-3
size: .
V: TRBV5-1
DNA: TGCGCCAGCAGCTTGGACACCGTAGGAGGGACGCAGTATTTT
CDR3: CASSLDTVGGTQYF

D: .
J: TRBJ1-3
size: once
V: TRBV6-1
DNA: TGTGCCAGCAGCCCTATCGCCAACTCTGGAAACACCATATATTTT
CDR3: CASSPIANSGNTIYF

D: .
J: TRBJ2-2
size: .
V: TRBV28
DNA: TGTGCCAGCAGTTTATCCTCGGGACTCAGCACCGGGGAGCTGTTTTTT
CDR3: CASSLSSGLSTGELFF

D: TRBD1
J: TRBJ2-5
size: once
V: TRBV5-4
DNA: TGTGCCAGCAGCCCGGACAGGGAACAGACCCAGTACTTC
CDR3: CASSPDREQTQYF

D: .
J: TRBJ2-5
size: .
V: TRBV5-6
DNA: TGTGCCAGCAGCTTGACGGTGGGGACAGAGACCCAGTACTTC
CDR3: CASSLTVGTETQYF

D: .
J: TRBJ1-1
size: .
V: TRBV9
DNA: TGTGCCAGCAGCGTAGGGAGGGGCACTGAAGCTTTCTTT
CDR3: CASSVGRGTEAFF

D: TRBD2
J: TRBJ2-3
size: .
V: TRBV18
DNA: TGTGCCAGCTCACCGGCACTAGCGGTAACTAGCACAGATACGCAGTATTTT
CDR3: CASSPALAVTSTDTQYF

D: .
J: TRBJ1-2
size: .
V: TRBV6-6
DNA: TGTGCCAGCAGTGCCGACTTCCGAAACTATGGCTACACCTTC
CDR3: CASSADFRNYGYTF

D: TRBD2
J: TRBJ2-7
size: once
V: TRBV6-5
DNA: TGTGCCAGCAGTTCTGGGACTAGCGGAAGTACACCGCAGTACTTC
CDR3: CASSSGTSGSTPQYF

D: TRBD2
J: TRBJ2-1
size: .
V: TRBV10-1
DNA: TGCGCCAGCAGTTCGGGACTAGCGGGAGTAGGGGTCCATGAGCAGTTCTTC
CDR3: CASSSGLAGVGVHEQFF

D: .
J: TRBJ2-3
size: .
V: TRBV13
DNA: TGTGCCAGCAGCTTAAAGGACGAGGATACGCAGTATTTT
CDR3: CASSLKDEDTQYF

D: TRBD2
J: TRBJ2-6
size: .
V: TRBV28
DNA: TGTGCCAGCAATCCACTAGCGACTACCTCTGGGGCCAACGTCCTGACTTTC
CDR3: CASNPLATTSGANVLTF

D: .
J: TRBJ1-5
size: once
V: TRBV28
DNA: TGTGCCATCGAGGGGTCAGTACGCAATCAGCCCCAGCATTTT
CDR3: CAIEGSVRNQPQHF

D: TRBD2
J: TRBJ2-7
size: .
V: TRBV15
DNA: TGTGCCACCAGCAGAGATCCCGGACTAGCGGGAGCCTACGAGCAGTACTTC
CDR3: CATSRDPGLAGAYEQYF

D: TRBD1
J: TRBJ1-5
size: .
V: TRBV2
DNA: TGTGCCAGCAGTGAGGGGACAGGTCCTCGGAGGTATAGCAATCAGCCCCAGCATTTT
CDR3: CASSEGTGPRRYSNQPQHF

D: TRBD1
J: TRBJ2-1
size: .
V: TRBV6-1
DNA: TGTGCCAGCAGTGAAGGGGGACAGGGGGCCGATGAGCAGTTCTTC
CDR3: CASSEGGQGADEQFF

D: TRBD1
J: TRBJ2-7
size: once
V: TRBV18
DNA: TGTGCCAGCTCACCAGGGCAAGGGGGCGCCAACTACGAGCAGTACTTC
CDR3: CASSPGQGGANYEQYF

D: .
J: TRBJ1-1
size: .
V: TRBV28
DNA: TGTGCCAGCAGTTTCGGTACTGGACGGCGGGAAGCTTTCTTT
CDR3: CASSFGTGRREAFF